This T cell receptor beta chain was identified in a study of T cell changes during pregnancy in multiple sclerosis. TCRdb's table, derived via immunoSEQ multiplex PCR, lists solely in-frame clones and lacks some. In the table there are 50,000 to 65,000 clones, approximately 93% of which are singletons. J was trimmed by 4 bases and V by 6 bases; bases with no gene match: 3. The CDR3 has 12 amino acids. Germline V gives CDR1 SEHNR, CDR2 FQNEAQ (reference sequence). This TCR came from a female donor with multiple sclerosis, enrolled in a pregnancy study. The chain uses TRBV7-9 and TRBJ2-7; 7 nucleotides align to TRBD1. Sequencing used CD8+ T cells from peripheral blood mononuclear cells, obtained in the second trimester of pregnancy. The CDR3 nucleotides are TGTGCCAGCAGACAGACAGGGTACGAGCAGTACTTC. This sequence encodes CASRQTGYEQYF.